This T cell receptor beta chain is drawn from a study of response to subunit inactivated influenza vaccine (dated 2018 in TCRdb). In terms of the full investigation: To follow how T cells responded to a trivalent subunit inactivated influenza vaccine, the researchers relied on deep quantitative profiling of the T cell receptor repertoire. The paper's findings and limits, for the study overall: The authors suggested that each seasonal influenza vaccination may recruit only a limited number of new T cells.

A distance of 11 bases separates the germline ends of V and J, which lose 2 bases and 2 bases respectively. From the cysteine through the phenylalanine, the CDR3 covers 15 amino acids. Only the CDR3 DNA is retained, 45 bases long and in frame from the first base. This clonotype was recorded a few times. It has no known antigen specificity. It has no much larger one-base neighbor in the sample; base qualities were not kept. Library method: RT-PCR. Sequencing was performed on an Illumina HiSeq 2500. TCRdb took the public reads, trimmed them with fastp at Q25, ran MiXCR for clone calling and kept in-frame beta chains. Each CDR3 protein gets just one entry, which takes the most common genes and DNA from the rows behind it. The sample yields more than 450,000 distinct CDR3 sequences; around 10% were counted once. The top ten hold more than 9.5% of the sample. This sample was shared with a second study, whose subject was T cells expressing NK-cell markers. The second paper states: TCR beta cDNA libraries were prepared using 5'RACE template switching, which introduced a universal primer site and unique molecular identifiers. About 8 donors provided sorted CD3+CD56+NKG2C+, CD3+CD56+NKG2C- and CD3+CD56-NKG2C+ T-cell subsets, whose TCR beta-chain repertoires were profiled. Of the eight sequenced donors, seven were found to be HCMV-seropositive and one was found to be HCMV-seronegative. To restrict sorting to alphabetaTCR-expressing T cells, an anti-gammadeltaTCR antibody was added in several experiments. For about 6 donors, the dominant CD3+CD56+NKG2C+ clonotypes were among the top 10 CD8+ clonotypes and accounted for about 1.0-8% of CD8+ T cells. Those dominant clonotypes were again the most abundant among CD3+CD56-NKG2C+ cells in four donors, at roughly 28.3-65%. Whether the expanded NKG2C-expressing T cell clones were specific for HCMV antigens was left unclear. The eight sequenced donors were randomly selected healthy volunteers, three men and five women. A commercial ELISA kit detecting HCMV-specific IgG in serum was used to determine HCMV serostatus. Ficoll density gradient centrifugation was used to isolate peripheral blood mononuclear cells from blood. For about 6 donors, unsorted PBMC were also used to sequence bulk peripheral blood T-cell repertoires. Priming for cDNA synthesis came from the TCR beta constant segment, and two successive PCR amplification steps followed. Illumina HiSeq 2000/2500, MiSeq or NextSeq was used to sequence libraries as 2 x 150 bp reads. MIGEC was used to demultiplex reads and group reads by UMI, and MiTCR was used to assemble and quantify clonotypes. Only TCR cDNA sequences supported by at least two reads were kept to exclude erroneous sequences. The tcR package was used for downstream repertoire analysis, with clonotypes matched between fractions based on CDR3 nucleotide sequence plus V segment. VDJmatch was used to annotate antigen specificity against VDJdb, with one amino acid substitution in CDR3 permitted.

This receptor chain uses TRBV12-3 or TRBV12-4 and TRBJ2-3; perhaps TRBD2 is the D gene, with 5 bases matching. The input for sequencing was PBMCs from blood, taken on the day of vaccination. The receptor was derived from a man aged 50-59 years who received an inactivated influenza vaccine. Donor details come from another sample of the same person, matched by shared clones. The CDR3 region: CASSLSGSHTDTQYF. The DNA sequence reads TGTGCCAGCAGTTTAAGCGGCTCCCACACAGATACGCAGTATTTT.